A single sample gave rise to the 10 T cell receptor beta chains below, sequenced in a study of cytomegalovirus exposure and HLA in healthy donors. PCR used 60 Vbeta primers and 13 Jbeta primers. Clones were read by immunoSEQ multiplex PCR, and TCRdb kept only the in-frame ones, dropping some. The sample lists more than 65,000 clones; roughly 80% were seen once. The sample consisted of PBMCs. Source of these receptors: a woman in her 50s in good health and CMV-seropositive.

The V and J genes are TRBV6-5 and TRBJ2-5; TRBD1 matches at 7 bases. Germline V gene sequence: CDR1 MNHEY, CDR2 SVGAGI. After removal of 9 bases from V and 7 bases from J, the junction contained 11 bases not matched to a gene. The CDR3 covers 13 residues. CDR3: CASRQGLSGTQYF. The DNA of the CDR3 is TGTGCCAGTCGACAGGGCCTCTCAGGGACCCAGTACTTC.

This clone showed up just a few times. The V and J genes are TRBV6-5 and TRBJ2-1, with 7 bases that match TRBD1. V trimming: 2 bases; J trimming: 5 bases; junction bases outside the gene matches: 3. CDR3 length equals 14 residues. Germline CDR1 is MNHEY and CDR2 is SVGAGI. CDR3 sequence (DNA): TGTGCCAGCAGTTACAGAGACAGGGACAATGAGCAGTTCTTC. Protein: CASSYRDRDNEQFF.

This clone has a single count. The V call is TRBV5-1, the J call TRBJ1-1; the D gene is possibly TRBD1 (6 bases). Germline-derived CDR1 and CDR2 are SGHRS and YFSETQ. V was pared by 3 bases and J by 4 bases, with 10 bases between. This CDR3 spans 13 amino acids. The CDR3 loop reads CASSSGHFTEAFF. The CDR3 bases are TGCGCCAGCAGCTCGGGACATTTCACTGAAGCTTTCTTT.

This clone was recorded once. The rearrangement links TRBV7-9 to TRBJ2-2; D unresolved. Per germline, CDR1 SEHNR and CDR2 FQNEAQ (reference sequence). V was cut by 4 bases and J by 1 base, with 19 bases left in between. This CDR3 region has 18 residues. Written as DNA, the CDR3 is TGTGCCAGCAGCTCCCAGAGAGGCCAAATCAGGAACACCGGGGAGCTGTTTTTT. It translates to CASSSQRGQIRNTGELFF.

The chain joins TRBV6-1 to TRBJ2-5, with 7 bases that match TRBD1. The germline CDR1 and CDR2 sequences are MNHNS and SASEGT. V shed 1 base, J shed 5 bases, and the junction held 4 bases outside the gene matches. This CDR3 has 14 residues. The CDR3 loop is CASSEGTGVETQYF. The DNA for the CDR3 is TGTGCCAGCAGTGAAGGTACAGGGGTGGAGACCCAGTACTTC.

The J gene is TRBJ2-7, the V gene TRBV25-1; 8 positions agree with TRBD2. The J segment lost 0 bases and the V segment lost 0 bases, leaving 4 bases of the junction unmatched. The CDR3 extends over 16 amino acids. Germline-derived CDR1 and CDR2 are MGHDK and SYGVNS. CDR3 sequence reads: CASSEYGLASSYEQYF. The CDR3 region has the DNA TGTGCCAGCAGTGAATACGGACTAGCTAGCTCCTACGAGCAGTACTTC.

The CDR3 sequence is CASSQNQETQYF. DNA for the CDR3: TGTGCCAGCAGCCAGAACCAAGAGACCCAGTACTTC. The gene calls are TRBV7-9 and TRBJ2-5; D unclear. This CDR3 comprises 12 residues. CDR1 is SEHNR and CDR2 is FQNEAQ in the germline V gene (reference sequence). Trimming took off 5 bases at V and 0 bases at J, with 4 bases between the two ends.

This clone was seen a few times. V is TRBV28 and J is TRBJ1-2, with D perhaps TRBD1 (5 bases). Trimming shortened V by 2 bases and J by 5 bases, and 15 bases separated the two germline ends. Germline values: CDR1 MDHEN, CDR2 SYDVKM. The CDR3 loop spans 15 amino acids. CDR3 nucleotide sequence: TGTGCCAGCAGTTTAAGGGGTGAACTGGGTTATGGCTACACCTTC. Translation: CASSLRGELGYGYTF.

The chain couples TRBV5-4 to TRBJ2-7, with 11 positions matching TRBD2. Per germline, CDR1 SGHNT and CDR2 YYREEE (reference sequence). The V and J ends lost 2 bases and 5 bases, in that order; junction bases with no gene match: 6. The CDR3 runs to 15 residues. The CDR3 region is CASSLTSGSRDEQYF. The CDR3 DNA follows: TGTGCCAGCAGCTTAACTAGCGGGAGTAGGGACGAGCAGTACTTC. The full variable domain, completed using reference TRBV5-4 and TRBJ2-7, is ETGVTQSPTHLIKTRGQQVTLRCSSQSGHNTVSWYQQALGQGPQFIFQYYREEENGRGNFPPRFSGLQFPNYSSELNVNALELDDSALYLCASSLTSGSRDEQYFGPGTRLTVT.

The genes are TRBV29-1 and TRBJ1-2; 8 bases line up with TRBD1. The CDR3 has 12 amino acids. V shed 6 bases, J shed 4 bases, and the junction held 4 bases outside the gene matches. The V gene's germline CDR1 is SQVTM and CDR2 ANQGSEA. The DNA of the CDR3 is TGCAGCGTGAAGGACAGGGCCTATGGCTACACCTTC. Its translation is CSVKDRAYGYTF.